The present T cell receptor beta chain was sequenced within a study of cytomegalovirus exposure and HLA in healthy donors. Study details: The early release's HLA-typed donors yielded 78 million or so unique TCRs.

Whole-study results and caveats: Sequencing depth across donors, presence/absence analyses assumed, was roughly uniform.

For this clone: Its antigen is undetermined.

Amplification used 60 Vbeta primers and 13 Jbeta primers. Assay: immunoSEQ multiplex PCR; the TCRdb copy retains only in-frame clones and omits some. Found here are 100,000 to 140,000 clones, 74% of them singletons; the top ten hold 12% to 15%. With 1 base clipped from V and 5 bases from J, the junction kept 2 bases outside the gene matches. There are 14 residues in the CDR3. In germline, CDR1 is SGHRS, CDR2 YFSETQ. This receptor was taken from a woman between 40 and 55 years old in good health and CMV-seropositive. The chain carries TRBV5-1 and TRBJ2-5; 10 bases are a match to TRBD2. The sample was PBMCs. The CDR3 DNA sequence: TGCGCCAGCAGCTTGAGTAGCGGGGGGGAGACCCAGTACTTC. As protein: CASSLSSGGETQYF. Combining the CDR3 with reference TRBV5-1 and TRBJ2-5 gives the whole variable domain KAGVTQTPRYLIKTRGQQVTLSCSPISGHRSVSWYQQTPGQGLQFLFEYFSETQRNKGNFPGRFSGRQFSNSRSEMNVSTLELGDSALYLCASSLSSGGETQYFGPGTRLLVL.